These T cell receptor beta chains were read from a single sample in a study of beta chain features in type 1 diabetes. The method was immunoSEQ multiplex PCR; TCRdb's version includes in-frame clones alone and lacks a portion of them. The repertoire includes fewer than 350,000 clones, 15% of them detected once, and approximately 0.015% sits in the top ten. The sequencing sample was made of naive CD4+ T cells from blood. The receptor set was obtained from a young man with type 1 diabetes. Each CDR3 is given with its conserved first and last residue. The D gene is left open where the match is weak. Size tells how often a clone was seen (once, few, many) or the class of an expanded clone, and some rows leave it out.

v_call	j_call	d_call	clone_size	cdr3_nt	cdr3_aa
TRBV30	TRBJ2-3	.	.	TGTGCCTGGATCTCGGCTCCTAGAGATACGCAGTATTTT	CAWISAPRDTQYF
TRBV7-2	TRBJ2-7	TRBD2	.	TGTGCCAGCAGCTTTTGGGGCAGGCGGGGGACCTACGAGCAGTACTTC	CASSFWGRRGTYEQYF
TRBV30	TRBJ1-1	.	.	TGTGCCTGGAGCAGCGGGGGGATGATGCCTGAAGCTTTCTTT	CAWSSGGMMPEAFF
TRBV6-4	TRBJ2-7	TRBD2	.	TGTGCCAGCAGTGTGCGGGGGGGCTACGAGCAGTACTTC	CASSVRGGYEQYF
TRBV5-1	TRBJ2-6	.	few	TGCGCCAGCAGCTTGGGAGCCTCTGGGGCCAACGTCCTGACTTTC	CASSLGASGANVLTF
TRBV28	TRBJ2-1	TRBD1	.	TGTGCCAGCAGGCCTCCTGGACAGGGGTACAATGAGCAGTTCTTC	CASRPPGQGYNEQFF
TRBV11-2	TRBJ2-5	.	.	TGTGCCAGCAGCTCGACTTACCAAGAGACCCAGTACTTC	CASSSTYQETQYF
TRBV5-6	TRBJ2-7	TRBD2	.	TGTGCCAGCAGCCCGGGACTAGCGGGCTACGAGCAGTACTTC	CASSPGLAGYEQYF
TRBV25-1	TRBJ1-1	.	few	TGTGCCAGTGCACAATCGGACAGTGAAGCTTTCTTT	CASAQSDSEAFF
TRBV2	TRBJ2-7	TRBD2	.	TGTGCCACCTCGGGGCGGGAGCGAACCTACGAGCAGTACTTC	CATSGRERTYEQYF
TRBV7-2	TRBJ1-5	TRBD1	.	TGTGCCAGCAGCTTAGGACAGGGGGGTAGCAATCAGCCCCAGCATTTT	CASSLGQGGSNQPQHF
TRBV25-1	TRBJ2-3	TRBD2	few	TGTGCCAGCACTCTAGCGGGCACAGATACGCAGTATTTT	CASTLAGTDTQYF
TRBV7-9	TRBJ1-1	.	.	TGTGCCAGCAGCTCCGTGACACAAGCTTTCTTT	CASSSVTQAFF
TRBV7-9	TRBJ2-1	TRBD1	few	TGTGCCAGCAGCATGCTCGCAGGACAGGGGCCAACCAATGAGCAGTTCTTC	CASSMLAGQGPTNEQFF
TRBV10-3	TRBJ2-5	TRBD1	.	TGTGCCATCAGTGAGTCGGAGGACAGGGCTGTCCGAGAGACCCAGTACTTC	CAISESEDRAVRETQYF
TRBV6-6	TRBJ2-1	TRBD1	.	TGTGCCAGCAGTTACTCCGACAGGGGGCGCGAACAGTTCTTC	CASSYSDRGREQFF
TRBV5-1	TRBJ2-3	TRBD1	.	TGCGCCAGCAGCGTCAGGACAGGGGACGGGGATACGCAGTATTTT	CASSVRTGDGDTQYF
TRBV30	TRBJ2-5	TRBD2	.	TGTGCCTGGGGACTAGCGTCAGAGACCCAGTACTTC	CAWGLASETQYF
TRBV9	TRBJ2-5	.	.	TGTGCCAGCAGCGTACAGGGGCGGCTGTGGGAGACCCAGTACTTC	CASSVQGRLWETQYF
TRBV29-1	TRBJ2-1	TRBD1	.	TGCAGCTCCCGGGACAGGGCAATGGGTTACAATGAGCAGTTCTTC	CSSRDRAMGYNEQFF
TRBV18	TRBJ2-3	TRBD1	.	TGTGCCAGCTCACCCCGGGACAGGTCGTCAGATACGCAGTATTTT	CASSPRDRSSDTQYF
TRBV4-1	TRBJ2-7	.	few	TGCGCCAGCAGCCGAGAATGGAGCTCCTACGAGCAGTACTTC	CASSREWSSYEQYF
TRBV30	TRBJ2-7	.	few	TGTGCCTGTACCGGGATTGAGTTCGAGCAGTACTTC	CACTGIEFEQYF
TRBV7-9	TRBJ1-4	TRBD1	.	TGTGCCAGCAGCCCGGGACAGGGGAGTGAAAAACTGTTTTTT	CASSPGQGSEKLFF
TRBV15	TRBJ1-1	.	few	TGTGCCACCAGTTTCTTGAACACTGAAGCTTTCTTT	CATSFLNTEAFF
TRBV4-1	TRBJ1-2	TRBD1	.	TGCGCCAGCAACCCCGGGACAGGGAAAAGGGACGGCTACACCTTC	CASNPGTGKRDGYTF
TRBV20-1	TRBJ2-3	.	.	TGCAGTGCTACTGTCACAGATACGCAGTATTTT	CSATVTDTQYF
TRBV7-2	TRBJ1-5	.	.	TGTGCCAGCAGCTTAAATACTCGGGGGAGCAATCAGCCCCAGCATTTT	CASSLNTRGSNQPQHF
TRBV19	TRBJ1-5	TRBD1	.	TGTGCCAGTAGCCTGGGACAGTATAGCAATCAGCCCCAGCATTTT	CASSLGQYSNQPQHF
TRBV4-2	TRBJ2-3	TRBD2	.	TGTGCCAGCAGCCAAGATGTGGGACTAGCGGGGGAGACCACAGATACGCAGTATTTT	CASSQDVGLAGETTDTQYF
TRBV15	TRBJ2-7	TRBD2	.	TGTGCCACCAGCCTCGGACTAGCGGGAGTTAGCTACGAGCAGTACTTC	CATSLGLAGVSYEQYF
TRBV29-1	TRBJ2-4	TRBD1	.	TGCAGCGTTGCCCCGGGACAGGGACTAAACATTCAGTACTTC	CSVAPGQGLNIQYF
TRBV28	TRBJ2-4	.	.	TGTGCCAGCAGTCCCAACACCTGGTGGGCCAAAAACATTCAGTACTTC	CASSPNTWWAKNIQYF
TRBV6-5	TRBJ2-7	TRBD1	once	TGTGCCAGCAGTTTCCTACGGGACAGAACCTACGAGCAGTACTTC	CASSFLRDRTYEQYF
TRBV18	TRBJ2-1	.	few	TGTGCCAGCTCACCACTAGTGCATATCGATGAGCAGTTCTTC	CASSPLVHIDEQFF
TRBV18	TRBJ1-1	TRBD1	few	TGTGCCAGCTCACCGGGACAGGCGAACACTGAAGCTTTCTTT	CASSPGQANTEAFF
TRBV27	TRBJ2-5	TRBD2	.	TGTGCCACCTACCCCCGACTAGCGGGAATACTAGAGACCCAGTACTTC	CATYPRLAGILETQYF
TRBV9	TRBJ2-7	.	.	TGTGCCAGCAGCGTAGGAAGCAGGGTGAACGAGCAGTACTTC	CASSVGSRVNEQYF
TRBV7-9	TRBJ2-5	.	.	TGTGCCAGCAGCCGAGGAGAAGAGACCCAGTACTTC	CASSRGEETQYF
TRBV6-5	TRBJ2-7	.	.	TGTGCCAGCAGCTACGGTCGGGACGAGCAGTACTTC	CASSYGRDEQYF
TRBV28	TRBJ1-2	.	.	TGTGCCAGCAGTTTACCTACTACACTGAACTATGGCTACACCTTC	CASSLPTTLNYGYTF
TRBV4-3	TRBJ1-6	.	.	TGCGCCAGCAGCCAAAAGGGGCCCTCCTATAATTCACCCCTCCACTTT	CASSQKGPSYNSPLHF